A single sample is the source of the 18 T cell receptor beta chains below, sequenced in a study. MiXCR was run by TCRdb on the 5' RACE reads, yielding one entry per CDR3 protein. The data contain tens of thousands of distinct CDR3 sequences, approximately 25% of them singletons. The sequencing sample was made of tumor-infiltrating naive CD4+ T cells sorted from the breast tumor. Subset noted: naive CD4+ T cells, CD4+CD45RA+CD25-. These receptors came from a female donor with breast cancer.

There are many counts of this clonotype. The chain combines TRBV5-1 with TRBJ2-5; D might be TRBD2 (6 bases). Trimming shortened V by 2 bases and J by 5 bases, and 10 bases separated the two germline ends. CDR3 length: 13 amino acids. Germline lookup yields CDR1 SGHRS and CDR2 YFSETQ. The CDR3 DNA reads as TGCGCCAGCAGCTTCGGGAGCGGGGAGACCCAGTACTTC. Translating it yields CASSFGSGETQYF.

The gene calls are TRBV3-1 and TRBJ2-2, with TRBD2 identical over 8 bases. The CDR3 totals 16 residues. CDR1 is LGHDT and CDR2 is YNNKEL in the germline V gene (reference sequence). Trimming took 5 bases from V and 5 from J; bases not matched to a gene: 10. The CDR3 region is CASSFHPGGQTGELFF. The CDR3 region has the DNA TGTGCCAGCAGCTTCCATCCGGGAGGGCAAACCGGGGAGCTGTTTTTT.

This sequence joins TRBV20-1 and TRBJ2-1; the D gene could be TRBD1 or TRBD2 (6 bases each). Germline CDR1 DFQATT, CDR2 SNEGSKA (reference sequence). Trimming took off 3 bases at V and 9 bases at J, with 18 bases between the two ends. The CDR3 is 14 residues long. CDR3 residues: CSASAPVGGGEQFF. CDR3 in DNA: TGCAGTGCTAGCGCCCCCGTCGGGGGCGGTGAGCAGTTCTTC.

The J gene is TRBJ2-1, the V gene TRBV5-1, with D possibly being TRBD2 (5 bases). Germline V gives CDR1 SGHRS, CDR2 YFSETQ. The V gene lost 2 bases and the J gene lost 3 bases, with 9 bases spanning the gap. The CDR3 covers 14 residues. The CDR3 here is CASSFDGVYNEQFF. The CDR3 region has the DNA TGCGCCAGCAGCTTCGACGGGGTCTACAATGAGCAGTTCTTC.

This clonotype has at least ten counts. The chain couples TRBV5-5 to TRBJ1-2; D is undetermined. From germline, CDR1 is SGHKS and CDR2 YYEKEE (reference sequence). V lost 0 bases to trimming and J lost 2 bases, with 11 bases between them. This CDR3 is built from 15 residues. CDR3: CASSLAPGSNYGYTF. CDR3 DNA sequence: TGTGCCAGCAGCTTGGCCCCGGGATCCAACTATGGCTACACCTTC.

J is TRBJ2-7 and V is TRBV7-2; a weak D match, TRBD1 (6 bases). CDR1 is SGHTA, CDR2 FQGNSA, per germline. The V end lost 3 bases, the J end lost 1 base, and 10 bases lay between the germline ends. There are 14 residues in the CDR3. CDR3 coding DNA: TGTGCCAGCAGCTTGCGGACAGCTTCCTACGAGCAGTACTTC. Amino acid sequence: CASSLRTASYEQYF.

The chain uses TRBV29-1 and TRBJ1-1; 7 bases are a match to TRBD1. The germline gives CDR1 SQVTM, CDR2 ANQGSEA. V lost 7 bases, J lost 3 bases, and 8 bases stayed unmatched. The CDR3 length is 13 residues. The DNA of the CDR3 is TGCAGCGCCGAGACAGGGTGGGACACTGAAGCTTTCTTT. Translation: CSAETGWDTEAFF. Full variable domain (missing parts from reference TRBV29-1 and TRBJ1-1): SAVISQKPSRDICQRGTSLTIQCQVDSQVTMMFWYRQQPGQSLTLIATANQGSEATYESGFVIDKFPISRPNLTFSTLTVSNMSPEDSSIYLCSAETGWDTEAFFGQGTRLTVV.

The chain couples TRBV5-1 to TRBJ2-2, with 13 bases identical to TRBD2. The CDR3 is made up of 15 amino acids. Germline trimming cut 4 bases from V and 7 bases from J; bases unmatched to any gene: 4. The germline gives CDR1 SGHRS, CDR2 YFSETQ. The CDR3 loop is CASSEGTSGNGELFF. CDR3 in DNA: TGCGCCAGCAGCGAAGGGACTAGCGGGAACGGGGAGCTGTTTTTT.

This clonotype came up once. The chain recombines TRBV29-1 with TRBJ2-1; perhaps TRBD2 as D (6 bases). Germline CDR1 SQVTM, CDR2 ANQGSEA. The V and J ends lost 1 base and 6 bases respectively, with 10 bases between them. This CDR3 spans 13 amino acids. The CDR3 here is CSVEGWEANEQFF. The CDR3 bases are TGCAGCGTTGAAGGGTGGGAGGCCAATGAGCAGTTCTTC.

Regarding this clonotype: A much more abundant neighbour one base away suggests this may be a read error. The CDR3 bases are TGTGCCAGCAGCTACCCCTATGCGGGTCGAGCCAAAAACATTCAGTACTTC. Protein: CASSYPYAGRAKNIQYF. The chain uses TRBV4-2 and TRBJ2-4; D is possibly TRBD2 (5 bases). The CDR3 extends over 17 amino acids. CDR1 and CDR2 from the germline V gene are LGHNA and YNFKEQ. V was shortened by 5 bases and J by 0 bases, with 17 bases between the two germline ends.

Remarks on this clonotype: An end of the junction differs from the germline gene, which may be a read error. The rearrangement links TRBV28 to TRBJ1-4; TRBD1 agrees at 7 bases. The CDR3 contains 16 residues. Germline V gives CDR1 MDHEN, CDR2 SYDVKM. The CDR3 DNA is TGTGCCAGCAGTTCGAGCACCGACAGGGCTAATGAAGAACTGTTTTTT. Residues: CASSSSTDRANEELFF.

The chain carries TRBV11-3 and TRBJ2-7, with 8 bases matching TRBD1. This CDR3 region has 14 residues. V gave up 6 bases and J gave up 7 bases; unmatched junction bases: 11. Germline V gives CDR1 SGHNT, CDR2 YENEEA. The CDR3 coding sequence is TGTGCCAGCAGGGCCGGGACAGGATCTGGAGAGCAGTACTTC. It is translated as CASRAGTGSGEQYF.

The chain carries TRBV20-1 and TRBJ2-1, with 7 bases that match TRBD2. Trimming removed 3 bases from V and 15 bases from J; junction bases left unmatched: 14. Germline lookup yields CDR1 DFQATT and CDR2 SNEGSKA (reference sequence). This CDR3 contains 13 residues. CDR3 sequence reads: CSASGASGLLGFF. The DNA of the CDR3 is TGCAGTGCTAGCGGGGCTAGCGGCTTGCTGGGGTTCTTC.

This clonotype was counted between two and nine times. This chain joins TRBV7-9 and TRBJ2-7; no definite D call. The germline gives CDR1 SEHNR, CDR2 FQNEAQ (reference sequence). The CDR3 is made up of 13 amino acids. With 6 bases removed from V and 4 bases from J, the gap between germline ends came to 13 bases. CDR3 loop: CASSPVGVYEQYF. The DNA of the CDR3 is TGTGCCAGCAGTCCCGTGGGCGTGTACGAGCAGTACTTC.

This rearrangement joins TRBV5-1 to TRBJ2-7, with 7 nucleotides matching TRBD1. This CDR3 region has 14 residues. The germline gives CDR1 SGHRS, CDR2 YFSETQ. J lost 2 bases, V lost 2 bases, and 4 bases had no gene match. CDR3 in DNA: TGCGCCAGCAGCTTACAGGGGCCCCCCTACGAGCAGTACTTC. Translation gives CASSLQGPPYEQYF.

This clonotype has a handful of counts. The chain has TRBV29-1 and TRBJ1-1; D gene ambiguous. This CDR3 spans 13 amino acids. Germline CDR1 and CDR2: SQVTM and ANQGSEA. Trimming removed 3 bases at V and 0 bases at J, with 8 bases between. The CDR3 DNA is TGCAGCGTTGACGGCAGACTGAACACTGAAGCTTTCTTT. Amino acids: CSVDGRLNTEAFF.

The CDR3 coding sequence is TGCGCCAGCAGCTCCACCGGGTCCTCTGGGGCCAACGTCCTGACTTTC. Its translation is CASSSTGSSGANVLTF. J is TRBJ2-6 and V is TRBV5-1; no clear D gene. The length of the CDR3 is 16 residues. V lost 3 bases to trimming and J lost 0 bases, with 10 bases between them. Germline V gene sequence: CDR1 SGHRS, CDR2 YFSETQ.

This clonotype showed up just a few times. In DNA, the CDR3 is TGTGCCAGCACTGCCTATAGGGATAGCAATCAGCCCCAGCATTTT. Protein: CASTAYRDSNQPQHF. This rearrangement joins TRBV6-6 to TRBJ1-5; D is uncertain. The CDR3 contains 15 residues. The V end lost 7 bases, the J end lost 0 bases, and 13 bases lay between the germline ends. Germline V gives CDR1 MNHNY, CDR2 SVGAGI (reference sequence).